This T cell receptor (beta chain) appears in the sequencing data of a study of shared clonotypes between healthy human individuals. The test was conducted at deep level. The assay was immunoSEQ multiplex PCR, and TCRdb's table has in-frame clones only and misses some. This table has about 1,900,000 clones, approximately 94% appearing once. V was shortened by 2 bases and J by 4 bases, with 8 bases between the two germline ends. Per the germline V gene, CDR1 is PRHDT and CDR2 is FYEKMQ (reference sequence). The CDR3 is 13 amino acids. Naive-designated CD8 cells lacked CD45RO, were positively enriched for CCR7, and omitted terminally differentiated effector memory CD45RA+ cells.

V is TRBV13 and J is TRBJ2-5, with D possibly being TRBD1 (5 bases). Specimen: naive CD8+ T cells sorted from blood. The clonotype originates from a man aged 18-30 years in good health. The CDR3 bases are TGTGCCAGCAGCTTAAGGGGTTTAGAGACCCAGTACTTC. Protein sequence: CASSLRGLETQYF.